This T cell receptor beta chain came from a study of technical replicates of blood from a handful of donors. The CDR3 loop spans 13 amino acids. V shed 5 bases, J shed 2 bases, and the junction held 4 bases outside the gene matches. Per germline, CDR1 SQVTM and CDR2 ANQGSEA. Generated by immunoSEQ multiplex PCR, the TCRdb table keeps only in-frame clones and is missing some. The data hold more than 75,000 clones, with about 92% observed a single time. The genes are TRBV29-1 and TRBJ2-5; TRBD2 matches 8 bases. Sequenced input: T cells isolated from PBMCs. This receptor was identified in a human donor in good health. The DNA for the CDR3 is TGCAGCGTTCTACTAGCGGTACAAGAGACCCAGTACTTC. It codes for CSVLLAVQETQYF.